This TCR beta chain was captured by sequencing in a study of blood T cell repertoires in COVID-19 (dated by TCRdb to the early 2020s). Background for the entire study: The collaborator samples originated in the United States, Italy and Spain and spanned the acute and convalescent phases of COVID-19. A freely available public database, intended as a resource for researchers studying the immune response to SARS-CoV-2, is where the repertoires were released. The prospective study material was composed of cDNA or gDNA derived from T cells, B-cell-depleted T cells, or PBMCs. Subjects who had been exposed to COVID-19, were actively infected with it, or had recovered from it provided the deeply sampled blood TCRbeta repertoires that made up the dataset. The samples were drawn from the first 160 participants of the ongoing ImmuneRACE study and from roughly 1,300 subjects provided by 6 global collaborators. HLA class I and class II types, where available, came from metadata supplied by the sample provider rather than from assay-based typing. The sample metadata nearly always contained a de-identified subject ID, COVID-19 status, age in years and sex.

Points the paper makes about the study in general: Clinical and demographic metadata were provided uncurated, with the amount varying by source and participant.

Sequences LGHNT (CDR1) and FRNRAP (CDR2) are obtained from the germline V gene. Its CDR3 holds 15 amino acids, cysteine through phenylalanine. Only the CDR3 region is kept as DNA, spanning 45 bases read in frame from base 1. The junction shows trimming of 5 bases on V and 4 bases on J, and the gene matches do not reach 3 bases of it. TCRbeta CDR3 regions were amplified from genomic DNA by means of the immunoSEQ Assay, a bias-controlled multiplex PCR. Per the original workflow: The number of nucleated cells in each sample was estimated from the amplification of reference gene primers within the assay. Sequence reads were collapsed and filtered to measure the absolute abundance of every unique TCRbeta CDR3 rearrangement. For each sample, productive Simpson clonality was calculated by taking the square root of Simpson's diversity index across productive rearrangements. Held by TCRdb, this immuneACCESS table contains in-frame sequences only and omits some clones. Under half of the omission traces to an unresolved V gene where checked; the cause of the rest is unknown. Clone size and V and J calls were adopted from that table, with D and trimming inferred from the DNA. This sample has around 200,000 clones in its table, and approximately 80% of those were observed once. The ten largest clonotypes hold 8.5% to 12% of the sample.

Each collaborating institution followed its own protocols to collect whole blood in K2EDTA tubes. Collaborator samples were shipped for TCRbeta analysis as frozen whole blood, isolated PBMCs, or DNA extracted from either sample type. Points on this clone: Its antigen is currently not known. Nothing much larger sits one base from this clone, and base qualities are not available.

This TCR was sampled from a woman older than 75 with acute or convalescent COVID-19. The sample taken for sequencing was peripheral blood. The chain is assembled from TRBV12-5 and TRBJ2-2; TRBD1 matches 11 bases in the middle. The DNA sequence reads TGTGCTAGTGGTGCGGGACAGGGGGGCACCGGGGAGCTGTTTTTT. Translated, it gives CASGAGQGGTGELFF. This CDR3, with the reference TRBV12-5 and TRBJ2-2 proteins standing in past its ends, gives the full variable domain DARVTQTPRHKVTEMGQEVTMRCQPILGHNTVFWYRQTMMQGLELLAYFRNRAPLDDSGMPKDRFSAEMPDATLATLKIQPSEPRDSAVYFCASGAGQGGTGELFFGEGSRLTVL.